This entry lists 3 T cell receptor beta chains sequenced from one sample in a study of T cell repertoires in cytomegalovirus infection. TCRdb fed the reads into MiXCR, producing one record per CDR3 protein. The top ten hold roughly 4.5% of the sample, which has around 320,000 distinct CDR3 sequences, over 7.5% seen once. Sequenced material: PBMCs. Receptors originate from a human donor in good health (CMV status not recorded). Some clones in this sample may be carry-over from other donors' samples.

This sequence joins TRBV4-1 and TRBJ2-1; the match to TRBD2 covers 9 bases. The germline CDR1 and CDR2 sequences are MGHRA and YSYEKL. With V trimmed by 4 bases and J by 4 bases, 5 bases remained unmatched. The CDR3 loop spans 15 amino acids. The CDR3 protein is CASSPLTSGYNEQFF. The CDR3 coding sequence is TGCGCCAGCAGCCCCCTGACTAGCGGATACAATGAGCAGTTCTTC.

With regard to this clonotype: Since a much larger clone is just one base distant, this may be a read error. Because it lacks the conserved phenylalanine or tryptophan at the end, this CDR3 is likely a read error. The chain combines TRBV7-3 with TRBJ2-7; tentatively, D is TRBD1 (6 bases). There are 13 residues in the CDR3. Germline CDR1 reads SGHTA; CDR2 reads FQGTGA. V was pared by 0 bases and J by 4 bases, with 7 bases between. CDR3 DNA: TGTGCCAGCAGCTTAACGAGGGGGTACGAGCAGTACTCC. This sequence encodes CASSLTRGYEQYS.

This clonotype was counted many times. The chain uses TRBV20-1 and TRBJ1-5; no clear D gene. Trimming removed 3 bases at V and 1 base at J, with 13 bases between. The CDR3 is 15 amino acids. Germline assignment: CDR1 DFQATT and CDR2 SNEGSKA (reference sequence). The CDR3 spells CSASYSRMSNQPQHF. CDR3 DNA sequence: TGCAGTGCTAGCTATTCGCGGATGAGCAATCAGCCCCAGCATTTT.